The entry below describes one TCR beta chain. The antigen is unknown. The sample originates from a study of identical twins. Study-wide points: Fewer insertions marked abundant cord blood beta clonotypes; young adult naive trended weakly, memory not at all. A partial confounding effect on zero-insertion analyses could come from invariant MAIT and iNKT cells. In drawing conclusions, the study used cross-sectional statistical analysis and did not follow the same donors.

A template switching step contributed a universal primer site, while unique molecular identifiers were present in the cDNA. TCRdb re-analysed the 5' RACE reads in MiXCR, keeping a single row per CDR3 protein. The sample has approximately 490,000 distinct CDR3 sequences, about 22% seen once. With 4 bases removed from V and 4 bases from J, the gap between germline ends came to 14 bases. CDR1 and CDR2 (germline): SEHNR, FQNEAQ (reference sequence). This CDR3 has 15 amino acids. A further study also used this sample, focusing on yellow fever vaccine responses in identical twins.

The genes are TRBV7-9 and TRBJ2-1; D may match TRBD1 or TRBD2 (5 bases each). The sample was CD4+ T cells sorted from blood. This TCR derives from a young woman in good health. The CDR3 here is CASSYGGVRYNEQFF. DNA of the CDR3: TGTGCCAGCAGCTATGGGGGAGTTAGGTACAATGAGCAGTTCTTC.